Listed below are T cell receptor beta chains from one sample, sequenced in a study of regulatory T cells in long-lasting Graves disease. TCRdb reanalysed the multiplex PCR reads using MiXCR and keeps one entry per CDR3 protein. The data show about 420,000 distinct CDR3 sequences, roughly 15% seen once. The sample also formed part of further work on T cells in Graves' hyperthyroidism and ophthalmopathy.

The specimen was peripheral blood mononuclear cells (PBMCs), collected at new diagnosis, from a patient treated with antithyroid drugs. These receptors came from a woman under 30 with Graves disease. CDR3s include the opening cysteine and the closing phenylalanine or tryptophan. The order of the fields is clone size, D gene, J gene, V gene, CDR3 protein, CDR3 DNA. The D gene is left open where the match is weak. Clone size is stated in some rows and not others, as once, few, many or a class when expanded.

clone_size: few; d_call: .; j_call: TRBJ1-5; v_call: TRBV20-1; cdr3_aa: CSARRGQSNQPQHF; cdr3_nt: TGCAGTGCTAGAAGGGGCCAAAGCAATCAGCCCCAGCATTTT
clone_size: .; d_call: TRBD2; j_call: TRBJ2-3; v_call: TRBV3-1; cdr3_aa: CASSKRSGRAGTDTQYF; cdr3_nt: TGTGCCAGCAGCAAAAGGAGCGGGAGGGCCGGCACAGATACGCAGTATTTT
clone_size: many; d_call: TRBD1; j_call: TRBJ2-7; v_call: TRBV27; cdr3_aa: CASSSKPGQGAYEQYF; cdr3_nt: TGTGCCAGCAGTTCGAAGCCGGGACAGGGGGCCTACGAGCAGTACTTC
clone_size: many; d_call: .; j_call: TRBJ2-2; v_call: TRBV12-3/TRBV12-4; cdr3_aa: CASSLAGDTGELFF; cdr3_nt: TGTGCCAGCAGCTTAGCTGGGGACACCGGGGAGCTGTTTTTT
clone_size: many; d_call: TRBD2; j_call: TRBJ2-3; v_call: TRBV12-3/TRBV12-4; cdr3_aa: CASRTVREGRDTQYF; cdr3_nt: TGTGCCAGCAGGACCGTCCGGGAGGGCCGAGATACGCAGTATTTT
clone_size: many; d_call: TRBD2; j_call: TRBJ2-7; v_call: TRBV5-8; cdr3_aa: CASSPLGREHGEQYF; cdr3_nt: TGTGCCAGCAGCCCCCTAGGGCGGGAGCATGGAGAGCAGTACTTC
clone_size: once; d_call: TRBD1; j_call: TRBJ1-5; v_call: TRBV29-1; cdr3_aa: CSVGTGGSNQPQHF; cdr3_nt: TGCAGCGTTGGGACAGGGGGAAGCAATCAGCCCCAGCATTTT
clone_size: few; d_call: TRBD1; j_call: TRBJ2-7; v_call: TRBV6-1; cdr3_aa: CASRRDREAYEQYF; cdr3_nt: TGTGCCAGCAGACGGGACAGGGAGGCCTACGAGCAGTACTTC
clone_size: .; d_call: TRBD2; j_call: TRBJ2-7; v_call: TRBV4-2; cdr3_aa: CASSQDSSGMGEQYF; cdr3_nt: TGTGCCAGCAGCCAAGACTCTAGCGGGATGGGGGAGCAGTACTTC
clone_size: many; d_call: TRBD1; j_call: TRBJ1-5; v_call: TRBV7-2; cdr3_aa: CASSDGQVNSNQPQHF; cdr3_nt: TGTGCCAGCAGCGACGGACAGGTGAATAGCAATCAGCCCCAGCATTTT
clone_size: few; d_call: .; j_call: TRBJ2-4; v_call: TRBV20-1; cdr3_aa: CSRTAGGLNIQYF; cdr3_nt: TGCAGTCGTACGGCAGGAGGGTTAAACATTCAGTACTTC
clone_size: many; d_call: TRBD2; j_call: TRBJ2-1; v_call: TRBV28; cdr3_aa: CASSDPRGTSGYNEQFF; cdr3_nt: TGTGCCAGCAGTGACCCCAGAGGGACTAGCGGGTACAATGAGCAGTTCTTC
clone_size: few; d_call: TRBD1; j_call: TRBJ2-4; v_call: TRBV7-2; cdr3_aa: CASSPGTGVFIAKNIQYF; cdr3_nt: TGTGCCAGCAGTCCAGGGACAGGAGTCTTCATAGCCAAAAACATTCAGTACTTC
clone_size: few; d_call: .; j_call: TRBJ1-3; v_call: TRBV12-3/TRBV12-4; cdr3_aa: CASSLLGGLSSGNTIYF; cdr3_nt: TGTGCCAGCAGTTTATTGGGGGGGTTAAGCTCTGGAAACACCATATATTTT
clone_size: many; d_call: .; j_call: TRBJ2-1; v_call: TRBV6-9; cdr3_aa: CASSYLGTDRFF; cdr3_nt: TGTGCCAGCAGTTACTTGGGGACGGACCGGTTCTTC
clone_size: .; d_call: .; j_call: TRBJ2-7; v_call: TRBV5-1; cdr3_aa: CASRTSPRQSYEQYF; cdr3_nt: TGCGCCAGCAGGACGTCGCCGAGACAGTCCTACGAGCAGTACTTC
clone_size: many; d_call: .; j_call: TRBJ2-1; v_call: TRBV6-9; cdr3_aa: CASSYITGSSYNEQFF; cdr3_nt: TGTGCCAGCAGTTACATAACGGGAAGCTCCTACAATGAGCAGTTCTTC
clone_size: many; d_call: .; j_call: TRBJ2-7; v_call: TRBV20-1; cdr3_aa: CSARGDTEYYEQYF; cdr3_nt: TGCAGTGCTAGAGGCGATACTGAATACTACGAGCAGTACTTC
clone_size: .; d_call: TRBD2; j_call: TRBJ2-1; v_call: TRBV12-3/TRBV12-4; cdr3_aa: CASSSRLAGGNEQFF; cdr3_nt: TGTGCCAGCAGTTCACGACTAGCGGGAGGCAATGAGCAGTTCTTC
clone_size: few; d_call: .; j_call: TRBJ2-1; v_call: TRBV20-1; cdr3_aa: CSAGGPSNEQFF; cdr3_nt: TGCAGTGCCGGAGGACCTAGTAATGAGCAGTTCTTC
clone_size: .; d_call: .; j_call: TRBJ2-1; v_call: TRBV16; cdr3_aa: CASSQFPPGLGTYNEQFF; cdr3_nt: TGTGCCAGCAGCCAATTCCCCCCCGGGTTAGGGACTTACAATGAGCAGTTCTTC
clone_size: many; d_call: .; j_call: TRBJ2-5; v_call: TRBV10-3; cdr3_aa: CAISGGWAGQETQYF; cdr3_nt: TGTGCCATCAGTGGGGGCTGGGCAGGCCAAGAGACCCAGTACTTC
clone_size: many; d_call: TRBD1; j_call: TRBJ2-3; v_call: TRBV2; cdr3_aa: CASSDRGRADTQYF; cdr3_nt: TGTGCCAGCAGTGACAGGGGGCGGGCAGATACGCAGTATTTT
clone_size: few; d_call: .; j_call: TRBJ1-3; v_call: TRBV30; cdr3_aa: CAWSAGVGNTIYF; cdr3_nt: TGTGCCTGGAGTGCGGGGGTCGGAAACACCATATATTTT
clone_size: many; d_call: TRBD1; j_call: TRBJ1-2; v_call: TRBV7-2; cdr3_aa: CASSPNPGTDYGYTF; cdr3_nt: TGTGCCAGCAGCCCAAATCCCGGGACAGACTATGGCTACACCTTC
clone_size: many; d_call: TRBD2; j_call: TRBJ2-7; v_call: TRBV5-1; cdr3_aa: CASSPGLAGAEQYF; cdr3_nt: TGCGCCAGCAGCCCGGGACTAGCGGGAGCCGAGCAGTACTTC
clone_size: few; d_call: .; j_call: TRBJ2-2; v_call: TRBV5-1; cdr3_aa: CASGLQGVNTGELFF; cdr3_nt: TGCGCCAGCGGCCTACAAGGGGTGAACACCGGGGAGCTGTTTTTT
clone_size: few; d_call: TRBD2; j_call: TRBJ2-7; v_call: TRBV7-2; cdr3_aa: CASSSTSGFPYEQYF; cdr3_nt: TGTGCCAGCAGCTCCACTAGCGGGTTTCCCTACGAGCAGTACTTC
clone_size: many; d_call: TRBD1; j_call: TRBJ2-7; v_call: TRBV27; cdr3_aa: CASSDRGDYEQYF; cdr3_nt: TGTGCCAGCAGCGACAGGGGGGACTACGAGCAGTACTTC
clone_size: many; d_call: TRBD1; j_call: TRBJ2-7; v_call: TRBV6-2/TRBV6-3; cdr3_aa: CASSYFPGQSYEQYF; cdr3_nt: TGTGCCAGCAGTTACTTCCCGGGACAGTCCTACGAGCAGTACTTC
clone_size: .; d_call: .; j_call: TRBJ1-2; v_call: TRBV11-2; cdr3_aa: CASSSVRGYGYTF; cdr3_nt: TGTGCCAGCAGTAGCGTGCGGGGCTATGGCTACACCTTC
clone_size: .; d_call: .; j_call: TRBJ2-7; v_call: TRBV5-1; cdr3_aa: CASSLWGRESYEQYF; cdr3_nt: TGCGCCAGCAGCTTGTGGGGGCGGGAGTCCTACGAGCAGTACTTC
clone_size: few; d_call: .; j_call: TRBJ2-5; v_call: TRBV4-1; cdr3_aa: CASSQEGRENQETQYF; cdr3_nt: TGCGCCAGCAGCCAAGAGGGTAGGGAGAACCAAGAGACCCAGTACTTC
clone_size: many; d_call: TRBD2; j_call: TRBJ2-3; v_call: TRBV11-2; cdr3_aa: CASSLLAGEDTQYF; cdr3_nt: TGTGCCAGCAGCTTGTTAGCGGGAGAAGATACGCAGTATTTT
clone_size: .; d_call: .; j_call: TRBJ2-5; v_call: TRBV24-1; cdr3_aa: CATSDPGQRVETQYF; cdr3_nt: TGTGCCACCAGTGATCCCGGCCAGCGGGTAGAGACCCAGTACTTC
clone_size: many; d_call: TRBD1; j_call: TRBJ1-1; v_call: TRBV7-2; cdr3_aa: CASSIQGGGTEAFF; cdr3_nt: TGTGCCAGCAGCATCCAAGGGGGCGGCACTGAAGCTTTCTTT
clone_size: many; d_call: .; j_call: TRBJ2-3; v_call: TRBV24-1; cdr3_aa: CATSDYHTDTQYF; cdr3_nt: TGTGCCACCAGTGATTATCACACAGATACGCAGTATTTT
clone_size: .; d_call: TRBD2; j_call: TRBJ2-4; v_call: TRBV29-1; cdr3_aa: CSVEDLWLAGAGIAKNIQYF; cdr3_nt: TGCAGCGTTGAAGATCTATGGCTAGCGGGAGCTGGAATAGCCAAAAACATTCAGTACTTC
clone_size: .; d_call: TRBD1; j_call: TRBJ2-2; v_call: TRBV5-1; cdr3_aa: CASLPGTGGRTGELFF; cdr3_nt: TGCGCCAGCTTACCCGGGACAGGGGGCCGGACCGGGGAGCTGTTTTTT
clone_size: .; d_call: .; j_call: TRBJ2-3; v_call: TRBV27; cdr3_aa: CASSLSSSPPTDTQYF; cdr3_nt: TGTGCCAGCAGTTTATCCAGCAGCCCTCCCACAGATACGCAGTATTTT
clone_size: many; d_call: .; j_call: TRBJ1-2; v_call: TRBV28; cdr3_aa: CASSSHANYGYTF; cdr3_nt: TGTGCCAGCAGTTCCCACGCTAACTATGGCTACACCTTC
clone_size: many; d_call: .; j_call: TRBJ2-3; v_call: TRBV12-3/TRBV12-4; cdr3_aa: CASTRTGGTSTDTQYF; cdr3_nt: TGTGCCAGCACACGAACGGGCGGGACTAGCACAGATACGCAGTATTTT
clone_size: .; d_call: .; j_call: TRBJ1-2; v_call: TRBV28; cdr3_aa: CASNPGGANYGYTF; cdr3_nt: TGTGCCAGCAACCCGGGGGGAGCCAACTATGGCTACACCTTC
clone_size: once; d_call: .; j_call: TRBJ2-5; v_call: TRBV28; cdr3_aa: CASRQYQETQYF; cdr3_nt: TGTGCCAGCCGGCAGTACCAAGAGACCCAGTACTTC
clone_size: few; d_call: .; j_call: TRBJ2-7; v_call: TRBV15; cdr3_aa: CASGTPNSYEQYF; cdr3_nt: TGTGCCTCAGGGACTCCTAATTCCTACGAGCAGTACTTC
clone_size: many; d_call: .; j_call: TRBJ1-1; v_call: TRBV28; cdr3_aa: CASSLLATEAFF; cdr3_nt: TGTGCCAGCAGTTTGCTGGCCACTGAAGCTTTCTTT
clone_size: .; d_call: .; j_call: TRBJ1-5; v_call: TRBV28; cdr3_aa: CASSLASQPQHF; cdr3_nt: TGTGCCAGCAGTTTGGCAAGTCAGCCCCAGCATTTT
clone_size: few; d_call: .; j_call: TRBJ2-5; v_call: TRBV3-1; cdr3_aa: CASRDYQETQYF; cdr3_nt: TGTGCCAGCAGGGACTACCAAGAGACCCAGTACTTC
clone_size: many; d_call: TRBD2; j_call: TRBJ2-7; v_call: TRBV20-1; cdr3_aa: CSARSNRLAGVNEQYF; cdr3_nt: TGCAGTGCCCGGTCCAATCGACTAGCGGGAGTCAACGAGCAGTACTTC